A single sample gave rise to the 5 T cell receptor beta chains below, sequenced in a study of cytomegalovirus exposure and HLA in healthy donors. The primer mix had 60 Vbeta and 13 Jbeta primers. This table comes from immunoSEQ multiplex PCR, and its TCRdb copy is limited to in-frame clones, with some not included. This sample has about 89,000 clones, with about 89% found just once. The sample was PBMCs. These receptors all come from a man under 40 in good health and CMV-seropositive.

The chain combines TRBV6-5 with TRBJ1-2; 7 bases map to TRBD1. Germline V gene lookup returns CDR1 MNHEY and CDR2 SVGAGI. V trimming: 1 base; J trimming: 5 bases; junction bases outside the gene matches: 4. The CDR3 is 14 amino acids. The CDR3 region is CASSYYRGRYGYTF. The CDR3 DNA sequence: TGTGCCAGCAGTTACTACAGGGGCCGTTATGGCTACACCTTC.

This clone was seen a single time. The J gene is TRBJ2-5, the V gene TRBV28, with 7 bases matching TRBD1. CDR3 length equals 16 residues. The junction had 9 bases not matched to a gene; V was cut back by 4 bases and J by 1 base. Germline CDR1 and CDR2: MDHEN and SYDVKM. DNA of the CDR3: TGTGCCAGCAGTTCCTACAGGGGTTTCCGCCAAGAGACCCAGTACTTC. It yields the protein CASSSYRGFRQETQYF.

This sequence joins TRBV11-2 and TRBJ2-5; D may be TRBD2 (5 bases). The CDR3 totals 14 residues. Germline-derived CDR1 and CDR2 are SGHAT and FQNNGV. V was clipped by 0 bases and J by 4 bases, with 9 bases between them. CDR3 in amino acids: CASSLDQAGETQYF. The CDR3 nucleotides are TGTGCCAGCAGCTTAGATCAGGCGGGAGAGACCCAGTACTTC.

This chain links TRBV9 with TRBJ2-7; 11 bases match TRBD2. CDR3 size: 15 residues. V lost 4 bases and J lost 3; bases outside the gene matches: 6. CDR1 and CDR2 (germline): SGDLS, YYNGEE. The CDR3 region is CASSLGLAEVYEQYF. Here the CDR3 DNA reads TGTGCCAGCAGCTTGGGACTAGCGGAAGTCTACGAGCAGTACTTC.

For this clone: Other DNA sequences in the sample encode the same CDR3. The chain has TRBV5-4 and TRBJ1-2; D unresolved. Germline CDR1 is SGHNT and CDR2 is YYREEE (reference sequence). V lost 0 bases to trimming and J lost 5 bases, with 8 bases between them. This CDR3 comprises 13 residues. This CDR3 is CASSLDSLYGYTF. CDR3 DNA: TGTGCCAGCAGCTTGGACAGCTTATATGGCTACACCTTC.